Below, 23 T cell receptor beta chains from the same sample are listed, as sequenced in a study of T cells in Graves' hyperthyroidism and ophthalmopathy. TCR beta CDR3 regions were amplified from RNA. During a first-round RT-PCR of the TCR CDR3, the HTBI primer set was used. TCRdb used MiXCR to reprocess the multiplex PCR reads, holding one entry per CDR3 protein. The sample yields approximately 610,000 distinct CDR3 sequences, over 12% seen once. The sample consisted of blood. All receptors come from a woman in her thirties or forties with Graves' ophthalmopathy.

This clonotype was counted at least ten times. The chain is built from TRBV3-1 and TRBJ1-2; TRBD1 aligns across 7 bases. This CDR3 contains 13 residues. V was clipped by 4 bases and J by 5 bases; unmatched bases: 4. The germline V gene encodes CDR1 LGHDT and CDR2 YNNKEL (reference sequence). CDR3 residues: CASSRDSLYGYTF. CDR3 DNA sequence: TGTGCCAGCAGCCGGGACAGTCTTTATGGCTACACCTTC.

This clonotype has a count of ten or more. The V call is TRBV30, the J call TRBJ1-1; possible D gene TRBD1, 5 bases. The CDR3 has 15 amino acids. Looked up from germline, CDR1 is GTSNPN and CDR2 is SVGIG (reference sequence). V was pared by 3 bases and J by 1 base, with 15 bases between. The CDR3 reads CAWRSGQVPNTEAFF. The CDR3 DNA reads TGTGCCTGGAGGTCGGGGCAGGTACCGAACACTGAAGCTTTCTTT.

The chain is built from TRBV19 and TRBJ2-5; 8 nucleotides agree with TRBD1. V was clipped by 6 bases and J by 1 base; unmatched bases: 7. CDR3 length: 15 amino acids. The germline V gene encodes CDR1 LNHDA and CDR2 SQIVND (reference sequence). CDR3 in DNA: TGTGCCAGTAGAGCGGACAGGGCCCGCCAAGAGACCCAGTACTTC. The encoded protein is CASRADRARQETQYF. The full variable domain, its missing parts supplied by reference TRBV19 and TRBJ2-5, is DGGITQSPKYLFRKEGQNVTLSCEQNLNHDAMYWYRQDPGQGLRLIYYSQIVNDFQKGDIAEGYSVSREKKESFPLTVTSAQKNPTAFYLCASRADRARQETQYFGPGTRLLVL.

CDR3 coding DNA: TGTGCCAGCAGCCCCGGGGACAGGGGAGATCATGGCTACACCTTC. Its protein product is CASSPGDRGDHGYTF. This chain connects TRBV7-2 to TRBJ1-2; 10 bases fit TRBD1. There are 15 residues in the CDR3. CDR1 and CDR2 (germline): SGHTA, FQGNSA. Trimming took 5 bases from V and 6 from J; bases not matched to a gene: 9.

In its sample, this clonotype was seen many times. The V call is TRBV28, the J call TRBJ1-3; no clear D. Between the trimmed V and J ends, which lost 6 bases and 4 bases, there was a span of 10 bases. The CDR3 consists of 13 residues. CDR1 MDHEN and CDR2 SYDVKM come from the germline V gene. The CDR3 reads CASSQQTGNTIYF. In DNA form, the CDR3 reads TGTGCCAGCAGCCAACAGACAGGAAACACCATATATTTT.

This clonotype has a count of ten or more. The V call is TRBV7-2, the J call TRBJ2-7; D not certain. Germline V lookup: CDR1 SGHTA, CDR2 FQGNSA. V was clipped by 1 base and J by 0 bases, with 7 bases between them. The CDR3 covers 14 residues. DNA of the CDR3: TGTGCCAGCAGCTTAGGACACGGCTCCTACGAGCAGTACTTC. Its translation is CASSLGHGSYEQYF.

Many counts were recorded for this clonotype. V and J are TRBV12-3 or TRBV12-4 and TRBJ1-5; 8 positions agree with TRBD1. The V and J ends lost 3 bases and 2 bases, in that order; junction bases with no gene match: 15. The CDR3 consists of 19 residues. The CDR3 sequence is CASSFYRRQGTNGNQPQHF. The DNA for the CDR3 is TGTGCCAGCAGTTTTTATCGGCGACAGGGGACGAATGGCAATCAGCCCCAGCATTTT.

The table lists this clonotype with many counts. The rearrangement uses TRBV11-3 and TRBJ1-2, with 7 bases matching TRBD1. Germline values: CDR1 SGHNT, CDR2 YENEEA. The CDR3 has 14 amino acids. V trimming: 5 bases; J trimming: 6 bases; junction bases outside the gene matches: 9. CDR3 amino acids: CASSVGTGVDGYTF. Here the CDR3 DNA reads TGTGCCAGCAGCGTGGGAACAGGGGTTGATGGCTACACCTTC. Based on the CDR3 plus reference TRBV11-3 and TRBJ1-2, the full variable domain is EAGVVQSPRYKIIEKKQPVAFWCNPISGHNTLYWYLQNLGQGPELLIRYENEEAVDDSQLPKDRFSAERLKGVDSTLKIQPAELGDSAVYLCASSVGTGVDGYTFGSGTRLTVV.

There are many counts of this clonotype. Being one base from a much bigger clone, this may be a read error. The limits of the CDR3 on the DNA are not certain, so only TCRdb's listed CDR3 is given. The J gene is TRBJ1-2, the V gene TRBV12-3 or TRBV12-4; TRBD1 is the table's D call, not checked against the DNA. The CDR3 numbers 13 amino acids, ends counted. CDR3 sequence: CASRRGTLYGCTF.

The chain links TRBV5-1 to TRBJ2-4; D gene ambiguous. The CDR3 is 12 residues long. The germline gives CDR1 SGHRS, CDR2 YFSETQ. Trimming removed 4 bases from V and 8 bases from J, with 10 bases in between. The CDR3 region is CASSPPGDIQYF. In DNA form, the CDR3 reads TGCGCCAGCAGCCCCCCTGGGGACATTCAGTACTTC.

The gene calls are TRBV7-9 and TRBJ2-7, with TRBD1 matching 11 bases. This CDR3 is 15 amino acids long. V shed 2 bases, J shed 5 bases, and the junction held 5 bases outside the gene matches. The germline V gene has CDR1 SEHNR and CDR2 FQNEAQ (reference sequence). The CDR3 loop is CASSLNRDRGDEQYF. The CDR3 nucleotides read TGTGCCAGCAGCTTAAACCGGGACAGGGGGGACGAGCAGTACTTC.

This clonotype appeared a few times. The V gene is TRBV19, the J gene TRBJ1-1, with TRBD1 matching 8 bases. Germline V gene lookup returns CDR1 LNHDA and CDR2 SQIVND (reference sequence). Trimming at V came to 3 bases and at J to 6 bases, leaving 9 bases not matched to a gene. The CDR3 totals 15 residues. In DNA, the CDR3 is TGTGCCAGTAGTATTATTGGGACAGGCGGTCCTGAAGCTTTCTTT. This codes for CASSIIGTGGPEAFF.

This chain uses TRBV7-9 with TRBJ1-1, with a weak D call TRBD1 (5 bases). V lost 3 bases and J 6 bases, leaving 14 bases between the germline ends. CDR3 size: 14 residues. Germline CDR1 SEHNR, CDR2 FQNEAQ (reference sequence). CDR3 region: CASSLSQVGAEAFF. The CDR3 nucleotides are TGTGCCAGCAGCTTGTCGCAGGTGGGGGCTGAAGCTTTCTTT.

This clonotype was picked up many times. The chain has TRBV20-1 and TRBJ2-4; D remains unclear. From germline, CDR1 is DFQATT and CDR2 SNEGSKA (reference sequence). This CDR3 is 12 amino acids long. Trimming pared 1 base from V and 6 bases from J, leaving 7 bases between. The CDR3 is CSARADLNIQYF. The CDR3 nucleotides read TGCAGTGCTAGAGCCGACTTAAACATTCAGTACTTC.

The chain recombines TRBV5-6 with TRBJ2-6; TRBD2 is a possible D gene (5 bases). CDR1 SGHDT and CDR2 YYEEEE come from the germline V gene. Trimming removed 2 bases at V and 3 bases at J, with 12 bases between. This CDR3 comprises 16 residues. CDR3: CASSFRRNFGANVLTF. The CDR3 region has the DNA TGTGCCAGCAGCTTCAGGAGGAACTTTGGGGCCAACGTCCTGACTTTC.

In this sample, this clonotype turned up many times. This chain joins TRBV28 and TRBJ2-5, with 7 nucleotides matching TRBD2. The CDR3 length is 15 residues. Germline loops: CDR1 MDHEN, CDR2 SYDVKM. V shed 3 bases, J shed 2 bases, and the junction held 6 bases outside the gene matches. CDR3 in DNA: TGTGCCAGCAGTTTCCCTAATAGCGGGCAAGAGACCCAGTACTTC. Amino acids: CASSFPNSGQETQYF.

This clonotype came up many times. This chain uses TRBV6-4 with TRBJ2-7, with TRBD2 identical over 13 bases. Unmatched junction bases numbered 9, after V lost 6 bases and J lost 1 base. Germline values: CDR1 MRHNA, CDR2 SNTAGT. The CDR3 consists of 17 residues. The CDR3 nucleotides read TGTGCCAGCAGACCCAGGACTAGCGGGAGTGGGTCCTACGAGCAGTACTTC. It specifies CASRPRTSGSGSYEQYF.

The table lists this clonotype with many counts. The chain is built from TRBV11-2 and TRBJ1-1, with a tentative D call TRBD1 (6 bases). Between the trimmed V and J ends, which lost 5 bases and 6 bases, there was a span of 22 bases. CDR3 length equals 16 residues. CDR1 is SGHAT, CDR2 FQNNGV, per germline. CDR3 protein: CASSAEGDYAAPEAFF. CDR3 DNA sequence: TGTGCCAGCAGCGCGGAGGGGGACTATGCAGCGCCTGAAGCTTTCTTT.

This clonotype appeared many times. The V call is TRBV29-1, the J call TRBJ2-5; D gene uncertain. V shed 8 bases and J shed 2 bases, with 15 bases lying between them. Germline CDR1 and CDR2: SQVTM and ANQGSEA. The CDR3 is made up of 13 amino acids. CDR3 in DNA: TGCAGCTCCGACTCCCCGGAACAAGAGACCCAGTACTTC. The encoded protein is CSSDSPEQETQYF.

This clonotype was seen at least ten times. The CDR3 loop is CASSVASAVYEQYF. DNA of the CDR3: TGTGCCAGCAGTGTCGCTAGCGCCGTTTACGAGCAGTACTTC. The chain recombines TRBV2 with TRBJ2-7; perhaps TRBD2 as D (6 bases). This CDR3 is 14 amino acids long. Looked up from germline, CDR1 is SNHLY and CDR2 is FYNNEI. Trimming stripped 4 bases from V and 4 bases from J, with 14 bases between.

The chain combines TRBV7-6 with TRBJ2-7; D remains ambiguous. Trimming cost V 5 bases and J 2 bases, with 13 bases left between them. Looked up from germline, CDR1 is SGHVS and CDR2 is FNYEAQ. The CDR3 runs 14 residues. The CDR3 bases are TGTGCCAGCAGCCACTCGGCCACCACCTACGAGCAGTACTTC. Translated, it gives CASSHSATTYEQYF.

V and J are TRBV29-1 and TRBJ2-5, with D possibly TRBD1 on 6 matching bases. Trimming removed 6 bases at V and 5 bases at J, with 16 bases between. The CDR3 spans 13 residues. Germline V gene sequence: CDR1 SQVTM, CDR2 ANQGSEA. The CDR3 sequence: CSVRTDPGETQYF. The CDR3 DNA reads TGCAGCGTCCGGACAGACCCCGGGGAGACCCAGTACTTC.

V is TRBV5-5 and J is TRBJ2-5; 7 bases are shared with TRBD1. CDR1 SGHKS and CDR2 YYEKEE come from the germline V gene (reference sequence). This CDR3 has 15 amino acids. Trimming at V came to 0 bases and at J to 3 bases, leaving 5 bases not matched to a gene. DNA for the CDR3: TGTGCCAGCAGCTTGGTGACAGGGCCTGAAGAGACCCAGTACTTC. Its translation: CASSLVTGPEETQYF.